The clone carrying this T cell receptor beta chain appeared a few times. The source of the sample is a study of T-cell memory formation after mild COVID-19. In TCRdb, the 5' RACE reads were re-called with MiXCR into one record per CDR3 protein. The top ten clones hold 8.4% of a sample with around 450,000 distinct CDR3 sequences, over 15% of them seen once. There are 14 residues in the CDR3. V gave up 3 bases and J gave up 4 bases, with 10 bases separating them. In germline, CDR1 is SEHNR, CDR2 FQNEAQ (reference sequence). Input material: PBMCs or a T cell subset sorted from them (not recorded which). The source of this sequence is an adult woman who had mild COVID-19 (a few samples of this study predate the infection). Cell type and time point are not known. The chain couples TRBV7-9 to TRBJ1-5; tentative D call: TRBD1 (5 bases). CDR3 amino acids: CASSFGTMNQPQHF. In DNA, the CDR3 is TGTGCCAGCAGCTTCGGGACTATGAATCAGCCCCAGCATTTT.